This T cell receptor beta chain was profiled in a study of blood T cell repertoires in COVID-19. On the study more broadly: COVID-19 samples from acute and convalescent phases originated in the United States, Italy and Spain. The cDNA or gDNA used as material had been derived from T cells, B-cell-depleted T cells, or PBMCs.

This CDR3 region has 16 residues. The trim removed 7 bases at V and 2 bases at J, leaving 9 bases unmatched. CDR1 and CDR2 (germline): LNHDA, SQIVND (reference sequence). The protocol was immunoSEQ multiplex PCR, while the TCRdb copy is restricted to in-frame clones and leaves out a portion. The sample holds 150,000 or so clones, about 85% seen once. Sequenced: peripheral blood. The receptor was isolated from a human donor in a cohort sampled during active COVID-19. V is TRBV19 and J is TRBJ2-2; 8 nucleotides align to TRBD1. This CDR3 is CASNSPGQGNTGELFF. The CDR3, as DNA: TGTGCCAGTAACAGCCCCGGACAGGGCAACACCGGGGAGCTGTTTTTT.